This is a list of T cell receptor beta chains from one sample in a study of T-cell memory formation after mild COVID-19. TCRdb reprocessed the 5' RACE reads via MiXCR and lists one record per CDR3 protein. The data show approximately 340,000 distinct CDR3 sequences, with around 13% seen just once and 20% to 25% held by the top ten. What was sequenced was PBMCs or a T cell subset sorted from them (not recorded which). All receptors come from a man between 18 and 29 years old who had mild COVID-19 (a few samples of this study predate the infection). Cell type and time point are not known. The CDR3 runs from the conserved cysteine through the conserved F or W. Fields, in order: J gene, clone size, D gene, V gene, CDR3 protein, CDR3 DNA. A D gene is named only where the DNA matches it firmly. Clone size is shown for a subset of rows, as once, few, many or a class of expanded clone.

TRBJ1-1 many . TRBV3-1 CASSQEGGTEAFF TGTGCCAGCAGCCAAGAAGGCGGGACTGAAGCTTTCTTT
TRBJ2-7 . TRBD2 TRBV9 CASSPLGLGESYEQYF TGTGCCAGCAGCCCCTTGGGACTAGGGGAATCCTACGAGCAGTACTTC
TRBJ1-1 few . TRBV27 CASSLSWQGEEAFF TGTGCCAGCAGTTTATCGTGGCAGGGTGAAGAAGCTTTCTTT
TRBJ2-5 . . TRBV7-9 CASSAPGYGVGETQYF TGTGCCAGCAGCGCCCCTGGGTACGGGGTGGGGGAGACCCAGTACTTC
TRBJ2-7 few TRBD2 TRBV20-1 CSARDASGTYEQYF TGCAGTGCTAGAGATGCTAGCGGCACCTACGAGCAGTACTTC
TRBJ1-1 many TRBD1 TRBV7-9 CASSLNRGLAVAFF TGTGCCAGCAGCTTAAACAGGGGGCTGGCGGTAGCTTTCTTT
TRBJ2-2 . . TRBV7-8 CASSLAEGSTGELFF TGTGCCAGCAGCTTAGCGGAGGGAAGCACCGGGGAGCTGTTTTTT
TRBJ2-7 many . TRBV10-1 CASSEPAGEQYF TGCGCCAGCAGTGAACCAGCTGGCGAGCAGTACTTC
TRBJ1-2 . . TRBV14 CASSPRTNYGYTF TGTGCCAGCAGCCCGAGGACAAACTATGGCTACACCTTC
TRBJ2-1 many . TRBV5-6 CASSWGDNEQFF TGTGCCAGCAGCTGGGGGGACAATGAGCAGTTCTTC
TRBJ2-7 . TRBD2 TRBV27 CASAWTSGGNEQYF TGTGCCAGCGCGTGGACTAGCGGGGGAAACGAGCAGTACTTC
TRBJ2-2 . TRBD1 TRBV4-3 CASSQQGAIPGELFF TGCGCCAGCAGCCAACAGGGGGCGATCCCCGGGGAGCTGTTTTTT
TRBJ2-3 many . TRBV5-1 CASSLGRSTDTQYF TGTGCCAGCAGCTTGGGACGCAGCACAGATACGCAGTATTTT
TRBJ1-1 . . TRBV12-3/TRBV12-4 CASSPTRAGSTEAFF TGTGCCAGCAGCCCAACTAGGGCAGGAAGCACTGAAGCTTTCTTT
TRBJ2-3 few TRBD2 TRBV10-3 CAIGFTSGAPDTQYF TGTGCCATCGGGTTCACTAGCGGGGCACCAGATACGCAGTATTTT
TRBJ2-3 few . TRBV5-1 CASKQRNAGGTDTQYF TGCGCCAGCAAACAAAGAAATGCAGGGGGCACAGATACGCAGTATTTT
TRBJ1-1 . . TRBV6-5 CASSPPAAGGSEAFF TGTGCCAGCAGCCCACCTGCGGCGGGGGGATCTGAAGCTTTCTTT
TRBJ1-2 few . TRBV6-5 CASRAGVSLYGYTF TGTGCCAGCAGGGCCGGGGTTTCTCTCTATGGCTACACCTTC
TRBJ2-6 . . TRBV20-1 CSATGQMTGANVLTF TGCAGTGCAACCGGACAAATGACTGGGGCCAACGTCCTGACTTTC
TRBJ1-3 few . TRBV4-2 CASSQERGNTIYF TGTGCCAGCAGCCAAGAGCGGGGTAACACCATATATTTT
TRBJ2-5 . TRBD1 TRBV7-2 CASSLAWTGKETQYF TGTGCCAGCAGCTTAGCGTGGACAGGGAAAGAGACCCAGTACTTC
TRBJ2-5 few TRBD1 TRBV20-1 CSAGDRGRETQYF TGCAGTGCTGGCGACAGGGGCCGGGAGACCCAGTACTTC
TRBJ2-3 few TRBD1 TRBV5-1 CASSPGTGAPDTQYF TGCGCCAGCAGCCCGGGGACAGGGGCACCAGATACGCAGTATTTT
TRBJ2-5 few TRBD1 TRBV6-2/TRBV6-3 CASSFNRGETQYF TGTGCCAGCAGTTTTAACAGGGGGGAGACCCAGTACTTC
TRBJ1-6 . . TRBV20-1 CSARDPGLGNSPLHF TGCAGTGCTAGAGATCCCGGTCTCGGGAATTCACCCCTCCACTTT
TRBJ1-5 . . TRBV6-5 CASRSRSNQPQHF TGTGCCAGCAGGAGCAGGAGCAATCAGCCCCAGCATTTT
TRBJ2-7 . . TRBV10-3 CAISGVEQGRGKQYF TGTGCCATCAGTGGGGTGGAACAGGGTCGGGGAAAGCAGTACTTC
TRBJ1-6 . . TRBV20-1 CSASKVGRDNSPLHF TGCAGTGCCTCCAAAGTTGGAAGAGATAATTCACCCCTCCACTTT
TRBJ2-2 few . TRBV30 CAWSIGGGLELFF TGTGCCTGGAGTATCGGGGGCGGACTGGAGCTGTTTTTT
TRBJ2-1 many . TRBV11-2 CASSHTRGNSYNEQFF TGTGCCAGCAGCCACACCAGGGGCAACTCCTACAATGAGCAGTTCTTC
TRBJ2-1 . . TRBV2 CASSEAWGGEQFF TGTGCCAGCAGTGAAGCTTGGGGAGGTGAGCAGTTCTTC
TRBJ2-7 . TRBD2 TRBV11-2 CASSFFWGGGVPYEQYF TGTGCCAGCAGCTTCTTCTGGGGGGGAGGTGTCCCCTACGAGCAGTACTTC
TRBJ2-3 . TRBD1 TRBV5-4 CASSFRGLPTDTQYF TGTGCCAGCAGCTTCAGGGGGCTCCCCACAGATACGCAGTATTTT
TRBJ2-7 . . TRBV7-2 CASSLGGAGSYEQYF TGTGCCAGCAGCTTAGGAGGAGCAGGTTCCTACGAGCAGTACTTC
TRBJ2-3 few . TRBV14 CASSQGGRKSTDTQYF TGTGCCAGCAGCCAAGGGGGACGGAAAAGCACAGATACGCAGTATTTT
TRBJ1-4 few . TRBV11-2 CASSLGALEEKLFF TGTGCCAGCAGCTTAGGTGCCTTGGAAGAAAAACTGTTTTTT
TRBJ2-1 many TRBD2 TRBV7-2 CASSLSRLAGGGNEQFF TGTGCCAGCAGCTTATCTCGACTAGCGGGGGGAGGCAATGAGCAGTTCTTC
TRBJ1-1 few TRBD1 TRBV25-1 CASSGWTGHGTEAFF TGTGCCAGCAGTGGCTGGACAGGGCACGGCACTGAAGCTTTCTTT
TRBJ1-2 . TRBD1 TRBV12-5 CASGKDRDDGYTF TGTGCTAGTGGCAAGGACAGGGATGATGGCTACACCTTC
TRBJ2-3 few TRBD2 TRBV14 CASSPQRDSQYF TGTGCCAGCAGCCCCCAGCGGGATTCGCAGTATTTT
TRBJ2-3 few . TRBV24-1 CATSDLQDTDTQYF TGTGCCACCAGTGATTTGCAGGACACAGATACGCAGTATTTT
TRBJ2-7 . . TRBV4-3 CASSQDRGRGSYEQYF TGCGCCAGCAGCCAAGACCGGGGGCGAGGGTCCTACGAGCAGTACTTC
TRBJ2-1 . . TRBV7-8 CASSHRQGLNEQFF TGTGCCAGCAGCCACCGACAGGGACTAAATGAGCAGTTCTTC
TRBJ2-5 . TRBD2 TRBV2 CAVQREEETQYF TGTGCCGTCCAGCGGGAGGAAGAGACCCAGTACTTC
TRBJ2-5 . TRBD2 TRBV20-1 CSAPTSGVETQYF TGCAGTGCCCCGACTAGCGGGGTAGAGACCCAGTACTTC
TRBJ1-5 few . TRBV19 CATKQTEYSNQPQHF TGTGCCACCAAACAGACAGAGTATAGCAATCAGCCCCAGCATTTT
TRBJ2-2 . TRBD1 TRBV27 CASSGTGVNTGELFF TGTGCCAGCAGCGGGACAGGGGTGAACACCGGGGAGCTGTTTTTT
TRBJ2-6 . . TRBV7-3 CASSPGNVLTF TGTGCCAGCAGCCCCGGCAACGTCCTGACTTTC
TRBJ1-5 . . TRBV7-2 CASSTQGGSSQPQHF TGTGCCAGCAGCACACAGGGAGGTAGCAGTCAGCCCCAGCATTTT
TRBJ1-1 few TRBD1 TRBV29-1 CSVEDGTGQNTEAFF TGCAGCGTTGAAGATGGGACAGGGCAGAACACTGAAGCTTTCTTT
TRBJ1-4 . . TRBV28 CASSSLPGQDEKLFF TGTGCCAGCAGTTCTCTCCCGGGACAAGATGAAAAACTGTTTTTT
TRBJ2-7 few TRBD2 TRBV19 CASSSPLAGNYEQYF TGTGCCAGTAGTTCGCCTCTAGCGGGGAACTACGAGCAGTACTTC
TRBJ2-5 few . TRBV7-2 CASSLEPSVQETQYF TGTGCCAGCAGCTTAGAACCGTCTGTTCAAGAGACCCAGTACTTC
TRBJ1-2 many . TRBV27 CASSVSAADSRLYGYTF TGTGCCAGCAGTGTTTCAGCAGCGGACAGCCGCTTGTATGGCTACACCTTC
TRBJ2-5 . . TRBV20-1 CSAPGRQETQYF TGCAGTGCCCCGGGCCGCCAAGAGACCCAGTACTTC
TRBJ2-7 . TRBD2 TRBV12-3/TRBV12-4 CASSLGGGLVSYEQYF TGTGCCAGCAGCCTAGGAGGCGGACTAGTCTCCTACGAGCAGTACTTC